The 9 T cell receptor beta chains in this list originate from one sample, sequenced in a study of blood T cell repertoires in COVID-19. The repertoire was sequenced with immunoSEQ multiplex PCR; TCRdb's copy has only in-frame clones and lacks some. The sample contains a few hundred thousand clones, around nine tenths of which appear only once. The specimen was PBMCs or T cells enriched from blood (not recorded which). These receptors originate from a man under 40 in a cohort exposed to, infected with or recovered from COVID-19 (not recorded which).

This chain links TRBV28 with TRBJ1-2; maybe TRBD1 (5 bases). This CDR3 comprises 15 residues. Germline V gene lookup returns CDR1 MDHEN and CDR2 SYDVKM. V was trimmed by 7 bases and J by 4 bases, leaving 19 bases between them. CDR3 sequence reads: CASTLPRARGYGYTF. The DNA for the CDR3 is TGTGCCAGCACCTTACCCAGGGCGCGGGGCTATGGCTACACCTTC.

This clone was picked up one time. The chain recombines TRBV7-9 with TRBJ2-7; TRBD1 is a possible D gene (6 bases). Trimming left V 0 bases short and J 7 bases short, with 10 bases between. Germline V CDR1 and CDR2: SEHNR, FQNEAQ (reference sequence). This CDR3 has 13 amino acids. The CDR3 sequence is CASSLAQGWEQYF. The DNA for the CDR3 is TGTGCCAGCAGCTTAGCGCAGGGGTGGGAGCAGTACTTC.

The chain uses TRBV7-9 and TRBJ2-1; 7 bases fit TRBD2. The trim removed 0 bases at V and 7 bases at J, leaving 6 bases unmatched. Germline loops: CDR1 SEHNR, CDR2 FQNEAQ (reference sequence). CDR3 length: 15 residues. Here the CDR3 DNA reads TGTGCCAGCAGCTTAGCGCGCGGGGAGGGGAATGAGCAGTTCTTC. It codes for CASSLARGEGNEQFF.

The chain couples TRBV9 to TRBJ2-3, with TRBD2 identical over 12 bases. This CDR3 region has 15 residues. Trimming removed 2 bases from V and 6 bases from J; junction bases left unmatched: 4. Germline V gives CDR1 SGDLS, CDR2 YYNGEE. The CDR3 loop reads CASSVGLAGPDTQYF. DNA of the CDR3: TGTGCCAGCAGCGTCGGACTAGCGGGACCCGATACGCAGTATTTT.

The chain employs TRBV7-8 and TRBJ1-2, with TRBD1 identical over 7 bases. CDR1 and CDR2 from the germline V gene are SGHVS and FQNEAQ. CDR3 length: 14 residues. Losses at the gene ends were 5 bases for V and 6 bases for J; bases not matched to a gene: 9. This CDR3 is CASSPSGQGDGYTF. CDR3 nucleotide sequence: TGTGCCAGCAGCCCCAGTGGTCAGGGGGATGGCTACACCTTC.

The chain has TRBV6-1 and TRBJ1-2, with 10 bases lining up with TRBD1. This CDR3 comprises 15 residues. V dropped 5 bases and J dropped 2; count of bases not matched to a gene: 5. Germline CDR1 MNHNS, CDR2 SASEGT. CDR3: CASSFGTGDNYGYTF. CDR3 nucleotide sequence: TGTGCCAGCAGTTTTGGGACAGGGGACAACTATGGCTACACCTTC.

This clone was recorded a few times. The V gene is TRBV4-2, the J gene TRBJ2-5; possibly TRBD2 for D (6 bases). CDR1 and CDR2 from the germline V gene are LGHNA and YNFKEQ. V dropped 0 bases and J dropped 5 bases, with 13 bases sitting between them. CDR3 length equals 15 residues. The CDR3 nucleotides are TGTGCCAGCAGCCAAGATGGCAGGGAGGCGGAGACCCAGTACTTC. Residues: CASSQDGREAETQYF.

The chain uses TRBV5-1 and TRBJ2-1; D is unresolved. The CDR3 is 13 residues long. The germline V and J ends were trimmed by 1 base and 2 bases, with 4 bases remaining between them. The germline V gene encodes CDR1 SGHRS and CDR2 YFSETQ. The CDR3 loop reads CASSLTTYNEQFF. In DNA form, the CDR3 reads TGCGCCAGCAGCTTGACAACCTACAATGAGCAGTTCTTC.

V gene TRBV27 combines with J gene TRBJ2-2, with TRBD2 matching over 7 bases. V shed 3 bases and J 1 base; nucleotides not matched to a gene: 5. The CDR3 loop spans 16 amino acids. CDR1 is MNHEY, CDR2 SMNVEV, per germline (reference sequence). The CDR3 bases are TGTGCCAGCAGTTTGGAATCTAGCGGGAACACCGGGGAGCTGTTTTTT. Translation gives CASSLESSGNTGELFF.